This TCR beta chain was sequenced in a study of shared T cell receptors in the human thymus. This CDR3 contains 17 residues. Some clones are missing from TCRdb's copy, which holds only in-frame ones; the method was immunoSEQ multiplex PCR. The data show 500,000 to 750,000 clones, with 85% to 90% seen just once and 0.008% to 0.011% held by the top ten. This same sample was also part of a study on human thymus T cells. That investigation notes: Donors consisted of healthy Finnish infants (having corrective surgery for congenital heart defects). Thymus specimens were resections from corrective heart surgery. In thymic and blood repertoires alike, V and J usage looked biased. Among unrelated individuals, related research reported thymic repertoires that overlapped highly.

The sample taken for sequencing was thymocytes. The V gene is TRBV12-1, the J gene TRBJ2-1; the table's D call, TRBD2, has no DNA check behind it. TRBV12-1 has pseudogene status. The receptor was derived from a boy younger than two with a congenital heart defect. The CDR3 nucleotides are TGTGCCAGCAGCCCGGGGGTCGGGGGAGAATGTCGGCATGAGCAGTTCTTC. It yields the protein CASSPGVGGECRHEQFF.